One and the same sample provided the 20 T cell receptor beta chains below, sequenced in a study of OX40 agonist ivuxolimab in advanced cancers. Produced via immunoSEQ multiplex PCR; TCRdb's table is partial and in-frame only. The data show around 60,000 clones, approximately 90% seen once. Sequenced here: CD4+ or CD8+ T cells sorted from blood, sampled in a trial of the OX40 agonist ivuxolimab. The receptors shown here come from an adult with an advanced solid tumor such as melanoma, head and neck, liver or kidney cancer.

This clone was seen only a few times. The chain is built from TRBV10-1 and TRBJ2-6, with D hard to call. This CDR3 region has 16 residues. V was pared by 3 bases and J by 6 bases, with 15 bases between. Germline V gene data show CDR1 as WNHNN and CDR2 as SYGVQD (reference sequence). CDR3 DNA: TGCGCCAGCAGTGAAGGCAGCCCTGGAGCGGCCAACGTCCTGACTTTC. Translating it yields CASSEGSPGAANVLTF.

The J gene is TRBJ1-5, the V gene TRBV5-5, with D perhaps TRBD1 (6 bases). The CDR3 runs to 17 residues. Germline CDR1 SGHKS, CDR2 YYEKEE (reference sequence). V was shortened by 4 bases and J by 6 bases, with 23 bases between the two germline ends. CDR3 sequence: CASSPAPGEEGSQPQHF. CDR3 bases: TGTGCCAGCAGCCCTGCGCCAGGGGAAGAAGGGTCTCAGCCCCAGCATTTT.

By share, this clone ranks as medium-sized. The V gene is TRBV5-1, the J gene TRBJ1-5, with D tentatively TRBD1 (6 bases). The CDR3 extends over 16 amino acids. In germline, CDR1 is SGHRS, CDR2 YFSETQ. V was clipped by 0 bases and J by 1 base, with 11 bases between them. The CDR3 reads CASSLVQDRSNQPQHF. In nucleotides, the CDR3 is TGCGCCAGCAGCTTGGTCCAGGACAGAAGCAATCAGCCCCAGCATTTT.

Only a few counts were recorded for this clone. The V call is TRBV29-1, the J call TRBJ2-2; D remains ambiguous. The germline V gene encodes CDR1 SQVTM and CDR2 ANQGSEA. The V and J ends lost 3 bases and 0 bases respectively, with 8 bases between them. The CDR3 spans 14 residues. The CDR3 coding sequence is TGCAGCGTTGATGGTAGCTCGAACACCGGGGAGCTGTTTTTT. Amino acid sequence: CSVDGSSNTGELFF.

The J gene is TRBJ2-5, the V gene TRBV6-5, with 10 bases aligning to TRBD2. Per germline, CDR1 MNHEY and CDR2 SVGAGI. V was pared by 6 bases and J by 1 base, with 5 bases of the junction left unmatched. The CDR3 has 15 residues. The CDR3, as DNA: TGTGCCAGCAGACGGACTAGCGGCCCCCAAGAGACCCAGTACTTC. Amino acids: CASRRTSGPQETQYF.

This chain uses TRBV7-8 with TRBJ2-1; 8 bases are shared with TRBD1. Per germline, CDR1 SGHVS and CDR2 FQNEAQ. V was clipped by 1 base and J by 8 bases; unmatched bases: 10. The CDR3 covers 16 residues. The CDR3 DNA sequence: TGTGCCAGCAGCTTAGAGGGGGGCAGGGGGCTCTATGAGCAGTTCTTC. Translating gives CASSLEGGRGLYEQFF.

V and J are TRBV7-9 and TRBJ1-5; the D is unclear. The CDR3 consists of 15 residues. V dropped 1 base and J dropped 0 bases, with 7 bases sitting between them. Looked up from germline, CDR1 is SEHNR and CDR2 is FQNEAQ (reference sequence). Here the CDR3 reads CASSLGSHSNQPQHF. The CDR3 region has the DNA TGTGCCAGCAGCTTAGGCAGTCATAGCAATCAGCCCCAGCATTTT.

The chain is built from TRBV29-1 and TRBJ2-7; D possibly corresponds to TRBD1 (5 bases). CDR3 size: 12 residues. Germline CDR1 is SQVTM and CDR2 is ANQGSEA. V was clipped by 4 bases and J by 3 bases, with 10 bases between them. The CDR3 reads CSVVTDSYEQYF. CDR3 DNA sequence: TGCAGCGTTGTAACAGACAGCTACGAGCAGTACTTC.

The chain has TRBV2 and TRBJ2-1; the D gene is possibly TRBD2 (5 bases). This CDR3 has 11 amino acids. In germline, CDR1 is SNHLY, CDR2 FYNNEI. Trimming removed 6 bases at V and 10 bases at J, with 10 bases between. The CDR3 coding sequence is TGTGCCAGCAGCATTACTAGGGAGCAGTTCTTC. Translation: CASSITREQFF.

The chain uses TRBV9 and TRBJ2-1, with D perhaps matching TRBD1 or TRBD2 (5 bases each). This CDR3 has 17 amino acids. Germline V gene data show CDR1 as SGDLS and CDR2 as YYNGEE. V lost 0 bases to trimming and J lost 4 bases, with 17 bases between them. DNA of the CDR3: TGTGCCAGCAGCGTAGATTCCAGGGAGTCGGGATACAATGAGCAGTTCTTC. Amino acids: CASSVDSRESGYNEQFF.

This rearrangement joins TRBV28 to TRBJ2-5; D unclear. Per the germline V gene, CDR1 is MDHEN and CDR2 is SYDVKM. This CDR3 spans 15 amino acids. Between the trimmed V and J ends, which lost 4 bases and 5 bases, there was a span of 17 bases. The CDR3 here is CASSSPRKGKETQYF. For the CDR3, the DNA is TGTGCCAGCAGTTCCCCCCGCAAAGGGAAGGAGACCCAGTACTTC.

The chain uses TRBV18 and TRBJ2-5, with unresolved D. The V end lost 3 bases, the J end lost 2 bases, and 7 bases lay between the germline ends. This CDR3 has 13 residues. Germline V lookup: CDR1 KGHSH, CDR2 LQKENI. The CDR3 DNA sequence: TGTGCCAGCTCACCCCAACAACAAGAGACCCAGTACTTC. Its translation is CASSPQQQETQYF.

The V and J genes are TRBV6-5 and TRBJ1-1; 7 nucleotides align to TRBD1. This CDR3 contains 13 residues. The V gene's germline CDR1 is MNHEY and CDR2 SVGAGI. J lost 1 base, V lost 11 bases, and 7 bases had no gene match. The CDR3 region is CAVSRGENTEAFF. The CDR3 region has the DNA TGTGCCGTCTCCAGGGGGGAGAACACTGAAGCTTTCTTT.

The CDR3 sequence: CASRPWFVGNEKLFF. CDR3 DNA: TGTGCCAGCCGCCCGTGGTTCGTAGGTAATGAAAAACTGTTTTTT. The rearrangement uses TRBV27 and TRBJ1-4; unclear D gene. V was cut by 8 bases and J by 4 bases, with 17 bases left in between. Germline loops: CDR1 MNHEY, CDR2 SMNVEV (reference sequence). CDR3 length: 15 amino acids.

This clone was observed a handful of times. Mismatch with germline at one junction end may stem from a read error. The CDR3 loop is CASSYSRDRQYF. The CDR3 bases are TGTGCCAGCAGTTACTCGAGGGATAGGCAGTATTTT. The chain couples TRBV6-5 to TRBJ2-3, with D possibly being TRBD2 (5 bases). The CDR3 has 12 amino acids. CDR1 and CDR2 from the germline V gene are MNHEY and SVGAGI.

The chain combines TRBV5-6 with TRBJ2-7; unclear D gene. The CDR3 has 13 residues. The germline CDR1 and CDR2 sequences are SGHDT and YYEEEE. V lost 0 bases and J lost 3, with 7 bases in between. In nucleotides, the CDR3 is TGTGCCAGCAGCTTGGCACGGGTCTACGAGCAGTACTTC. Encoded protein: CASSLARVYEQYF.

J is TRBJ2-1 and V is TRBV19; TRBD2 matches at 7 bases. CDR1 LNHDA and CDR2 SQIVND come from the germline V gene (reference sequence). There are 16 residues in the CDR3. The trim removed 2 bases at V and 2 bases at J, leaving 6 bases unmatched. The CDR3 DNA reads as TGTGCCAGTAGTATAACGGGCGGGAGTGCCTACAATGAGCAGTTCTTC. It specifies CASSITGGSAYNEQFF.

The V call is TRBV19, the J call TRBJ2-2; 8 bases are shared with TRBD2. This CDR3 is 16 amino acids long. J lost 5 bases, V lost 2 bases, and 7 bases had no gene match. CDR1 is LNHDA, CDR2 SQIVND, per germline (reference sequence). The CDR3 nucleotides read TGTGCCAGTAGTATAAGGAGCGGGAGAGCGACCGGGGAGCTGTTTTTT. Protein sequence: CASSIRSGRATGELFF.

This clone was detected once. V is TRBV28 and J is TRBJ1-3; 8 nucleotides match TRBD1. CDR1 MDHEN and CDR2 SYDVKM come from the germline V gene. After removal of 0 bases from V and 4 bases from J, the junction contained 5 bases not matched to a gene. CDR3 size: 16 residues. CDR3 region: CASSLWAGGVGNTIYF. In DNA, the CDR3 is TGTGCCAGCAGTTTATGGGCAGGGGGCGTAGGAAACACCATATATTTT.

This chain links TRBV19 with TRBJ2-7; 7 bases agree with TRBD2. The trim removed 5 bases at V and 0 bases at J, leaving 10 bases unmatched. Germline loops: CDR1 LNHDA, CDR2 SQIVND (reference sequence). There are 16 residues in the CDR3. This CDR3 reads CASSRVAGSSSYEQYF. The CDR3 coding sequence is TGTGCCAGTAGTCGGGTAGCGGGCTCGAGCTCCTACGAGCAGTACTTC.